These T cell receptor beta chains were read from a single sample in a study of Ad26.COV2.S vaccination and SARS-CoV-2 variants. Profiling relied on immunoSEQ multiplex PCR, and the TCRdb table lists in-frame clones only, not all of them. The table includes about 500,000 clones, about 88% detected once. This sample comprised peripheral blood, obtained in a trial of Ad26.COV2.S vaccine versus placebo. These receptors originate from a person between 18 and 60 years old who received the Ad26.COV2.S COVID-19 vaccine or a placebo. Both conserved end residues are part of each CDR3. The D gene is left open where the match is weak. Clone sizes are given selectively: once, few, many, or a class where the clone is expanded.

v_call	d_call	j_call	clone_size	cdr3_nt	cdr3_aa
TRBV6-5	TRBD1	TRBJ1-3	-	TGTGCCAGCAGGGGACAGGGACTTAGTGGAAACACCATATATTTT	CASRGQGLSGNTIYF
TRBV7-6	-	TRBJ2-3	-	TGTGCCAGCAGCTTAAGACAGGCCAGTGATTCACAGTATTTT	CASSLRQASDSQYF
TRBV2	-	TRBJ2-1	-	TGTGCCAGCAGTTGGGTGGATTTGACTGAGCAGTTCTTC	CASSWVDLTEQFF
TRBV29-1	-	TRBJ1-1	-	TGCAGCGTTGAAAGGGTGGCGGGGAGCACTGAAGCTTTCTTT	CSVERVAGSTEAFF
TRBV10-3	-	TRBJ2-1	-	TGTGCCATCATAGCTCCTAACAATGAGCAGTTCTTC	CAIIAPNNEQFF
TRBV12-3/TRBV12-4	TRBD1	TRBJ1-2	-	TGTGCCAGCAGTTTCGGGACAGCCTATGGCTACACCTTC	CASSFGTAYGYTF
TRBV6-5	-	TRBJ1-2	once	TGTGCCAGCAGTTACAACCCACGGGGGGACTATGGCTACACCTTC	CASSYNPRGDYGYTF
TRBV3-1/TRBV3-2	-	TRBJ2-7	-	TGTGCCAGCAGCCAATTGGGGGACCCCTACGAGCAGTACTTC	CASSQLGDPYEQYF
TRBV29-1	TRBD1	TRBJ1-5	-	TGCAGCGTTGGGACAGGGGAGAATCAGCCCCAGCATTTT	CSVGTGENQPQHF
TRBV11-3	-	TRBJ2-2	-	TGTGCCTCCTCCCAGTCGGGCACCGGGGAGCTGTTTTTT	CASSQSGTGELFF
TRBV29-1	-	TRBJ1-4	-	TGCAGCGTTGCGAGGGGAAGGGACCCAACTAATGAAAAACTGTTTTTT	CSVARGRDPTNEKLFF
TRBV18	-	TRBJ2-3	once	TGTGCCAGCTCACCGGGTCGAGATACGCAGTATTTT	CASSPGRDTQYF
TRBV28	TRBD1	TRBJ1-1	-	TGTGCCAGCAGATTACCCGGGACAGGGGACCATGAAGCTTTCTTT	CASRLPGTGDHEAFF
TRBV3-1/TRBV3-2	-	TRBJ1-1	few	TGTGCCAGCAGCCAAGTCGGGGGCCAGCCATTGAAGCTGCTCTTT	CASSQVGGQPLKLLF
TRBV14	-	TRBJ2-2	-	TGTGCCAGCAGCAATCGGCGGTTGAACACCGGGGAGCTGTTTTTT	CASSNRRLNTGELFF
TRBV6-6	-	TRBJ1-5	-	TGTGCCAGCAGTTACTCCGGCAGGGACAATCAGCCCCAGCATTTT	CASSYSGRDNQPQHF
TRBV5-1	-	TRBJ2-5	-	TGCGCCAGCAGCCTCGGACGGATTCAAGAGACCCAGTACTTC	CASSLGRIQETQYF
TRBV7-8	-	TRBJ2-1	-	TGTGCCAGCAGCTTAGTGGCGAAAGAGCAGTTCTTC	CASSLVAKEQFF
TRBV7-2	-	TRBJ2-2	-	TGTGCCAGCAGCCCCCGGGCAGGCGGTTCCGGGGAGCTGTTTTTT	CASSPRAGGSGELFF
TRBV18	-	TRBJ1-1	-	TGTGCCAGCTCACCAACAGGGCCCGTGAACACTGAAGCTTTCTTT	CASSPTGPVNTEAFF
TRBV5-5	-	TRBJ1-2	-	TGTGCCAGCAGCGGGGGGCTAAGGTATGGCTACACCTTC	CASSGGLRYGYTF
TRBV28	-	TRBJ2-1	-	TGTGCCAGCAGTTTGGTCACCTACAATGAGCAGTTCTTC	CASSLVTYNEQFF
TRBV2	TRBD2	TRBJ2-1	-	TGTGCCAGCAGAGCGGGGAGCTCCTACAATGAGCAGTTCTTC	CASRAGSSYNEQFF
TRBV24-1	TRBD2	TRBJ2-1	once	TGTGCCACCAGTGATACCCCCCTAGCGGGATTCAATGAGCAGTTCTTC	CATSDTPLAGFNEQFF
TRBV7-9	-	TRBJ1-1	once	TGTGCCAGCAGCTTAGTAGGGGCGAACACTGAAGCTTTCTTT	CASSLVGANTEAFF
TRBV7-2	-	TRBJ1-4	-	TGTGCCAGCAGCTTAACACAGGGCTTCTATGAAAAACTGTTTTTT	CASSLTQGFYEKLFF
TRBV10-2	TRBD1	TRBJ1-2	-	TGCGCCAGCAGTGAAGGGACAGTCAAGTATGGCTACACCTTC	CASSEGTVKYGYTF
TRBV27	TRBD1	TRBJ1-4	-	TGTGCCAGCAGTAGCGGGACAGGCGGGGGGAATGAAAAACTGTTTTTT	CASSSGTGGGNEKLFF
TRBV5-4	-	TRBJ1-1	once	TGTGCCAGCAGCTTAAGAGTCGGCAACACTGAAGCTTTCTTT	CASSLRVGNTEAFF
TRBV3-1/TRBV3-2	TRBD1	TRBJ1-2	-	TGTGCCAGCAGCCCTCGGGGACAGGGGGCCGTCTATGGCTACACCTTC	CASSPRGQGAVYGYTF
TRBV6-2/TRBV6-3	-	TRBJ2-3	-	TGTGCCAGCAGTGGGAGGGACAGGAGAACAGATACGCAGTATTTT	CASSGRDRRTDTQYF
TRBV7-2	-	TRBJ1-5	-	TGTGCCAGCAGCTTACGGGATACGATTTATCAGCCCCAGCATTTT	CASSLRDTIYQPQHF
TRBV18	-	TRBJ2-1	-	TGTGCCAGCTCACCACCCCCGGTCTACAATGAGCAGTTCTTC	CASSPPPVYNEQFF
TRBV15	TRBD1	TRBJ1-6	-	TGTGCCACCAGCAGCGTCAGGGGGTCTAATTCACCCCTCCACTTT	CATSSVRGSNSPLHF
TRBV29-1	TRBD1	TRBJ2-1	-	TGCAGCGTTGAATTCCCGGGACAGGGGGCAAACGAGCAGTTCTTC	CSVEFPGQGANEQFF
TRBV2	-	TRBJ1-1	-	TGTGCCAGCAGTGAATGGCCGGGAAAGAACACTGAAGCTTTCTTT	CASSEWPGKNTEAFF
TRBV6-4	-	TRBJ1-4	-	TGTGCCAGCAGTGAGTTCGCAACTAATGAAAAACTGTTTTTT	CASSEFATNEKLFF
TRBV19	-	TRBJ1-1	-	TGTGCCAGTAGTATAGTGGGGAGCACTGAAGCTTTCTTT	CASSIVGSTEAFF
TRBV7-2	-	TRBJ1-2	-	TGTGCCAGCAGCTTTCAACGCTATGGCTACACCTTC	CASSFQRYGYTF
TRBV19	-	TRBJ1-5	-	TGTGCCAGTAGATTTGCGGCGTACGGCAATCAGCCCCAGCATTTT	CASRFAAYGNQPQHF
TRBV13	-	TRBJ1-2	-	TGTGCCAGCAGTAGAGACGGAACCCTACTCCTAGACTATGGCTACACCTTC	CASSRDGTLLLDYGYTF
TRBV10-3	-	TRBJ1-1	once	TGTGCCATCAGTGATGCCGGAGGACCTTACTACACTGAAGCTTTCTTT	CAISDAGGPYYTEAFF
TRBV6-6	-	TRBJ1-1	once	TGTGCCAGCAGCCCGGGACCGTCCGCTGAAGCTTTCTTT	CASSPGPSAEAFF
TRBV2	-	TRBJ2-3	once	TGTGCCAGCAGCCACCGGGACTCACGACGCACAGATACGCAGTATTTT	CASSHRDSRRTDTQYF
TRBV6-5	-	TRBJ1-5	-	TGTGCCAGCAGTCTACACCAGGGCAATCAGCCCCAGCATTTT	CASSLHQGNQPQHF
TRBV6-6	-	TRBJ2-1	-	TGTGCCAGCAGGAGTCCGAACTACAATGAGCAGTTCTTC	CASRSPNYNEQFF
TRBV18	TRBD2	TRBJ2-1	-	TGTGCCAGCTCACCACCGGGCGGGAGGGCCCTAAATGAGCAGTTCTTC	CASSPPGGRALNEQFF
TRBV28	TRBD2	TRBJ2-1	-	TGTGCCAGCAGTTTTCGACTAGCGGGAGCTTACAATGAGCAGTTCTTC	CASSFRLAGAYNEQFF
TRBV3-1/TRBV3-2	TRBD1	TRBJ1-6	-	TGTGCCAGCAGGCATAAGGCGGGACAGCCAAGTTTGAGCTCCTATAATTCACCCCTCCACTTT	CASRHKAGQPSLSSYNSPLHF
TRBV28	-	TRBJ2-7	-	TGTGCCAGCAAGGTTGACGGCTCCTACGAGCAGTACTTC	CASKVDGSYEQYF
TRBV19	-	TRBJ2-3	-	TGTGCCAGTAGGCGGGGCTCCACAGATACGCAGTATTTT	CASRRGSTDTQYF
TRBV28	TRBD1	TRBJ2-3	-	TGTGCCAGCAGTTCGGGACAGGGATCAGATACGCAGTATTTT	CASSSGQGSDTQYF
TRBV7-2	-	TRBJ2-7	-	TGTGCCAGCAGCGGAGGGGGGGGCCCCTACGAGCAGTACTTC	CASSGGGGPYEQYF
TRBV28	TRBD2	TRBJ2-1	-	TGTGCCAGCAGTCCCCAGGTTAGCGGGAGGGGTCCTTACAATGAGCAGTTCTTC	CASSPQVSGRGPYNEQFF
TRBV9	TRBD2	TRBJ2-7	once	TGTGCCAGCAGTGGGGCTAGCGGCTACGAGCAGTACTTC	CASSGASGYEQYF